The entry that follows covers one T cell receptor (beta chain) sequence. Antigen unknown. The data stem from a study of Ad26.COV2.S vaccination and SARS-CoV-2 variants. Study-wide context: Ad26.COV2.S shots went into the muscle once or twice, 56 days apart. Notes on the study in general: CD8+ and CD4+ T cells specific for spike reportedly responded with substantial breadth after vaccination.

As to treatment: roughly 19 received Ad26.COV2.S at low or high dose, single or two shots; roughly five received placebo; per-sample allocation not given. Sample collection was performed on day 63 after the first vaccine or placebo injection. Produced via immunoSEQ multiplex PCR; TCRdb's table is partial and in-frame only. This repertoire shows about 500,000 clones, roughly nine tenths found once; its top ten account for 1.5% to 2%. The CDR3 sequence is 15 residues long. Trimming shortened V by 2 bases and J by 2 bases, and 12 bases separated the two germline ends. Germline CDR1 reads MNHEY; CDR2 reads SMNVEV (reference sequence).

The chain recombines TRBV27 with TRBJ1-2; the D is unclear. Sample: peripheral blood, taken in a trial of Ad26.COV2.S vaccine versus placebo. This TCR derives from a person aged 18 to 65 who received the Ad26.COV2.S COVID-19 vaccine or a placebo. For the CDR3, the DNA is TGTGCCAGCAGTTTACTACCTAACTTGAACTATGGCTACACCTTC. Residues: CASSLLPNLNYGYTF.